The 9 T cell receptor beta chains presented below share a single source sample, sequenced in a study of cytomegalovirus exposure and HLA in healthy donors. Primers included in the PCR were 60 Vbeta and 13 Jbeta primers. The assay was immunoSEQ multiplex PCR, and TCRdb's table has in-frame clones only and misses some. This table has about 190,000 clones, around 87% appearing once. Sequencing was done on a sample of PBMCs. All receptors derive from a man younger than 45 in good health and CMV-seronegative.

V and J are TRBV18 and TRBJ2-1, with TRBD2 as a possible D gene (5 bases). This CDR3 spans 14 amino acids. Trimming shortened V by 1 base and J by 8 bases, and 12 bases separated the two germline ends. Germline V lookup: CDR1 KGHSH, CDR2 LQKENI. The CDR3 region has the DNA TGTGCCAGCTCACCACGTGAGGGAATTGATGAGCAGTTCTTC. The encoded protein is CASSPREGIDEQFF.

V gene TRBV28 combines with J gene TRBJ1-2; D is uncertain. Looked up from germline, CDR1 is MDHEN and CDR2 is SYDVKM. This CDR3 comprises 12 residues. The ends were cut back, 1 base at V and 8 bases at J, with 8 bases in the middle. The CDR3: CASSLFSSGYTF. The CDR3, as DNA: TGTGCCAGCAGTTTATTCAGTTCCGGCTACACCTTC.

The chain joins TRBV10-3 to TRBJ1-2; D is ambiguous. The CDR3 is 15 residues long. Germline V gene lookup returns CDR1 ENHRY and CDR2 SYGVKD. V was shortened by 10 bases and J by 5 bases, with 23 bases between the two germline ends. The chain's CDR3 is CATTTTEKTFYGYTF. The CDR3 coding sequence is TGTGCCACCACCACCACAGAAAAGACCTTTTATGGCTACACCTTC.

V gene TRBV27 combines with J gene TRBJ2-7; 8 bases map to TRBD2. In germline, CDR1 is MNHEY, CDR2 SMNVEV (reference sequence). This CDR3 spans 15 amino acids. V lost 6 bases and J lost 4; bases outside the gene matches: 11. DNA for the CDR3: TGTGCCAGCAGGGGAGCCGGGGGGGGGCCTTACGAGCAGTACTTC. It specifies CASRGAGGGPYEQYF.

In nucleotides, the CDR3 is TGTGCCAGCAGTGTGTCCAAGCCGAACACTGAAGCTTTCTTT. It is translated as CASSVSKPNTEAFF. The V gene is TRBV2, the J gene TRBJ1-1; D remains ambiguous. CDR3 length equals 14 residues. Trimming stripped 4 bases from V and 1 base from J, with 10 bases between. Germline CDR1 is SNHLY and CDR2 is FYNNEI.

The chain couples TRBV15 to TRBJ1-4; D perhaps matches TRBD1 (6 bases). CDR3 size: 17 residues. The V end was cut by 2 bases, the J end by 8 bases, with 21 bases between. Per the germline V gene, CDR1 is LNHNV and CDR2 is YYDKDF (reference sequence). The DNA of the CDR3 is TGTGCCACCAGCAGAAACCTTGGCGGGGGCTTACGGGAAAAACTGTTTTTT. Translation gives CATSRNLGGGLREKLFF.

This clone was seen only once. At the DNA level, this CDR3 is encoded by other sequences in the same sample as well. This chain joins TRBV18 and TRBJ2-1, with 8 bases that match TRBD1. CDR3 length: 15 amino acids. Germline assignment: CDR1 KGHSH and CDR2 LQKENI. With V trimmed by 3 bases and J by 2 bases, 3 bases remained unmatched. CDR3 nucleotides: TGTGCCAGCTCACCCGGACAGGGCACCTACAATGAGCAGTTCTTC. Translated: CASSPGQGTYNEQFF. Drawing the rest from reference TRBV18 and TRBJ2-1, the complete variable domain is NAGVMQNPRHLVRRRGQEARLRCSPMKGHSHVYWYRQLPEEGLKFMVYLQKENIIDESGMPKERFSAEFPKEGPSILRIQQVVRGDSAAYFCASSPGQGTYNEQFFGPGTRLTVL.

Remarks on this clone: Other DNA sequences in this specimen translate into the identical CDR3. The V and J genes are TRBV4-1 and TRBJ1-2; TRBD1 matches at 8 bases. Germline V gives CDR1 MGHRA, CDR2 YSYEKL. The CDR3 extends over 13 amino acids. With 2 bases clipped from V and 5 bases from J, the junction kept 1 base outside the gene matches. CDR3 in amino acids: CASSQTGGYGYTF. The CDR3 DNA follows: TGCGCCAGCAGCCAAACAGGGGGTTATGGCTACACCTTC.

The CDR3 DNA reads TGTGCCAGCAGTGCCTTGGGGGGTGGGGATACGCAGTATTTT. Residues: CASSALGGGDTQYF. This chain uses TRBV25-1 with TRBJ2-3, with D tentatively TRBD2 (6 bases). CDR1 is MGHDK, CDR2 SYGVNS, per germline. Trimming took 4 bases from V and 6 from J, leaving 14 bases between them. The CDR3 loop spans 14 amino acids.